The rows below give T cell receptor beta chains drawn from one sample of a study of OX40 agonist ivuxolimab in advanced cancers. Only in-frame clones appear in the TCRdb table, and some are missing; sequencing was by immunoSEQ multiplex PCR. This sample carries 4,000 to 6,500 clones, roughly 64% of them seen once, and the ten largest clones take approximately 69%. This specimen consisted of CD4+ or CD8+ T cells sorted from blood, obtained in a trial of the OX40 agonist ivuxolimab. These receptors came from an adult with an advanced solid tumor such as melanoma, head and neck, liver or kidney cancer. Each CDR3 is given with its conserved first and last residue. A D gene is named only where the DNA matches it firmly. Not all rows give a size; the values are once, few, many and, for expanded clones, a class.

CDR3nt: TGTGCCAGCAGCGTAGGGGCCTATGGCTACACCTTC; CDR3aa: CASSVGAYGYTF; d_gene: .; j_gene: TRBJ1-2; v_gene: TRBV7-1; abundance: once
CDR3nt: TGTGCCAGCAGCTTGAACACTGAAGCTTTCTTT; CDR3aa: CASSLNTEAFF; d_gene: .; j_gene: TRBJ1-1; v_gene: TRBV5-4; abundance: .
CDR3nt: TGTGCCAGCAGCTTAGGAGGAGTGAACACTGAAGCTTTCTTT; CDR3aa: CASSLGGVNTEAFF; d_gene: .; j_gene: TRBJ1-1; v_gene: TRBV7-9; abundance: large
CDR3nt: TGTGCCAGCAGCTTAGACACAGGGAGCTCCTACAATGAGCAGTTCTTC; CDR3aa: CASSLDTGSSYNEQFF; d_gene: .; j_gene: TRBJ2-1; v_gene: TRBV7-9; abundance: medium-sized
CDR3nt: TGTGCCAGCAGGGGGTCCAACGAGCAGTACTTC; CDR3aa: CASRGSNEQYF; d_gene: .; j_gene: TRBJ2-7; v_gene: TRBV27; abundance: many
CDR3nt: TGTGCCAGCACCATCTTACCGACAGGGTGGAACACTGAAGCTTTCTTT; CDR3aa: CASTILPTGWNTEAFF; d_gene: TRBD1; j_gene: TRBJ1-1; v_gene: TRBV5-4; abundance: .
CDR3nt: TGTGCCAGCAGTGACTGGCTAGCGGGGGGGTATGAGCAGTTCTTC; CDR3aa: CASSDWLAGGYEQFF; d_gene: TRBD2; j_gene: TRBJ2-1; v_gene: TRBV25-1; abundance: .
CDR3nt: TGTGCCAGCTCATGGAACAGTAACTACGAGCAGTACTTC; CDR3aa: CASSWNSNYEQYF; d_gene: .; j_gene: TRBJ2-7; v_gene: TRBV18; abundance: .
CDR3nt: TGTGCCAGCAGTGAATGGACAGGCAGCTCCTACAATGAGCAGTTCTTC; CDR3aa: CASSEWTGSSYNEQFF; d_gene: TRBD1; j_gene: TRBJ2-1; v_gene: TRBV6-1; abundance: once
CDR3nt: TGTGCCAGCAGTCCCCTAGTAGAGGAGACCCAGTACTTC; CDR3aa: CASSPLVEETQYF; d_gene: .; j_gene: TRBJ2-5; v_gene: TRBV28; abundance: .
CDR3nt: TGTGCCAGCAGGACAGGCCTAGTCGCCACAGATACGCAGTATTTT; CDR3aa: CASRTGLVATDTQYF; d_gene: .; j_gene: TRBJ2-3; v_gene: TRBV9; abundance: .
CDR3nt: TGTGCCAGCAGTTATTTTAGGGGAGATTCACCCCTCCACTTT; CDR3aa: CASSYFRGDSPLHF; d_gene: .; j_gene: TRBJ1-6; v_gene: TRBV6-5; abundance: .
CDR3nt: TGTGCCAGCAGCTTAGGAGACAGGGGGAACACTGAAGCTTTCTTT; CDR3aa: CASSLGDRGNTEAFF; d_gene: TRBD1; j_gene: TRBJ1-1; v_gene: TRBV7-2; abundance: .
CDR3nt: TGTGCCAGCAGCGTAGGAGGGGGCGAATATGGCTACACCTTC; CDR3aa: CASSVGGGEYGYTF; d_gene: TRBD1; j_gene: TRBJ1-2; v_gene: TRBV7-1; abundance: .
CDR3nt: TGTGCCAGCAGCCCTCAGGGAAACACAGATACGCAGTATTTT; CDR3aa: CASSPQGNTDTQYF; d_gene: .; j_gene: TRBJ2-3; v_gene: TRBV11-1; abundance: .
CDR3nt: TGTGCCAGCAGCTTTAACCTGAACACTGAAGCTTTCTTT; CDR3aa: CASSFNLNTEAFF; d_gene: .; j_gene: TRBJ1-1; v_gene: TRBV11-2; abundance: .
CDR3nt: TGTGCCAGCAGGGGACTACCCCGCCTCACAGATACGCAGTATTTT; CDR3aa: CASRGLPRLTDTQYF; d_gene: TRBD2; j_gene: TRBJ2-3; v_gene: TRBV6-1; abundance: .
CDR3nt: TGTGCCAGCAGCCCCCAGGGGGCTACGAACACTGAAGCTTTCTTT; CDR3aa: CASSPQGATNTEAFF; d_gene: TRBD1; j_gene: TRBJ1-1; v_gene: TRBV6-9; abundance: .
CDR3nt: TGTGCCAGCAGTTTAAACAGTGAAGCTTTCTTT; CDR3aa: CASSLNSEAFF; d_gene: .; j_gene: TRBJ1-1; v_gene: TRBV27; abundance: many
CDR3nt: TGTGCCAGCAGCTTGGCGGATATCTACGAGCAGTACTTC; CDR3aa: CASSLADIYEQYF; d_gene: .; j_gene: TRBJ2-7; v_gene: TRBV5-1; abundance: .
CDR3nt: TGTGCCAGCAGTGACAGGGCGGGTGGCTACACCTTC; CDR3aa: CASSDRAGGYTF; d_gene: TRBD1; j_gene: TRBJ1-2; v_gene: TRBV6-6; abundance: once
CDR3nt: TGCGCCAGCAGCCAAGATCAGGGCGGGCGGCCCCAGCATTTT; CDR3aa: CASSQDQGGRPQHF; d_gene: .; j_gene: TRBJ1-5; v_gene: TRBV4-1; abundance: .
CDR3nt: TGTGCCAGCAGTCCCCGGGACAGTTGGGCTGGCGAGCAGTACTTC; CDR3aa: CASSPRDSWAGEQYF; d_gene: TRBD1; j_gene: TRBJ2-7; v_gene: TRBV28; abundance: .
CDR3nt: TGTGCCAGCAGCAAAGAGCGCACTGAAGCTTTCTTT; CDR3aa: CASSKERTEAFF; d_gene: .; j_gene: TRBJ1-1; v_gene: TRBV21-1; abundance: .